These 9 T cell receptor beta chains were sequenced from one sample in a study of T cells in tuberculosis. After thawing and overnight rest, PBMC were stained with GMM-loaded CD1B tetramer, viability dye and anti-CD3 for sorting. C32 glucose monomycolate from Rhodococcus equi was loaded onto the CD1B tetramers. TCRdb's table, derived via immunoSEQ multiplex PCR, lists solely in-frame clones and lacks some. The sample gives more than 45,000 clones, approximately 88% of which show up once; about a fifth is in the top ten. Sample: CD1b-GMM tetramer-negative cells sorted from PBMCs. The receptors here all came from an adult woman with latent tuberculosis.

The CDR3 nucleotides read TGTGCCAGCAGCTCCCGGGACAACAACGAGCAGTACTTC. Amino acids: CASSSRDNNEQYF. This chain joins TRBV7-2 and TRBJ2-7, with D tentatively TRBD1 (6 bases). Germline CDR1 SGHTA, CDR2 FQGNSA. This CDR3 contains 13 residues. Trimming cost V 4 bases and J 5 bases, with 12 bases left between them.

Here the CDR3 DNA reads TGTGCCAGTAGCGCCACTAGCGGGGGCCGACACAATGAGCAGTTCTTC. Translated: CASSATSGGRHNEQFF. The chain joins TRBV19 to TRBJ2-1, with 11 bases matching TRBD2. Germline V gene data show CDR1 as LNHDA and CDR2 as SQIVND (reference sequence). The CDR3 totals 16 residues. J gave up 5 bases and V 6 bases, and 9 bases lay outside the gene matches.

The chain links TRBV5-1 to TRBJ1-3, with D possibly TRBD1 on 6 matching bases. With 0 bases removed from V and 0 bases from J, the gap between germline ends came to 7 bases. Germline CDR1 SGHRS, CDR2 YFSETQ. The CDR3 contains 15 residues. CDR3 loop: CASSLAGDSGNTIYF. CDR3 coding DNA: TGCGCCAGCAGCTTGGCAGGGGACTCTGGAAACACCATATATTTT.

The chain has TRBV7-2 and TRBJ2-7, with D possibly TRBD2 on 6 matching bases. Germline lookup yields CDR1 SGHTA and CDR2 FQGNSA. The CDR3 is 15 amino acids. V was pared by 5 bases and J by 2 bases, with 16 bases between. The CDR3 spells CASSPAWASAYEQYF. CDR3 DNA: TGTGCCAGCAGCCCCGCCTGGGCTAGCGCCTACGAGCAGTACTTC.

This rearrangement joins TRBV7-9 to TRBJ1-1; the match to TRBD1 covers 7 bases. J was trimmed by 4 bases and V by 7 bases; bases with no gene match: 6. The CDR3 covers 13 residues. Germline CDR1 is SEHNR and CDR2 is FQNEAQ (reference sequence). The CDR3 sequence is CASNAAGGTEAFF. Written as DNA, the CDR3 is TGTGCCAGCAACGCCGCAGGGGGCACTGAAGCTTTCTTT.

V is TRBV4-1 and J is TRBJ1-2, with D unclear. Germline V gene lookup returns CDR1 MGHRA and CDR2 YSYEKL. The CDR3 has 13 amino acids. Trimming left V 1 base short and J 4 bases short, with 7 bases between. The CDR3 sequence is CASSQAGSYGYTF. In DNA, the CDR3 is TGCGCCAGCAGCCAAGCCGGGAGCTATGGCTACACCTTC.

The J gene is TRBJ1-1, the V gene TRBV28; D is unresolved. CDR3 length: 14 residues. Trimming removed 2 bases from V and 6 bases from J, with 13 bases in between. Germline loops: CDR1 MDHEN, CDR2 SYDVKM. The CDR3, as DNA: TGTGCCAGCAGTTTAGGGTCCCCCAGGCCTGAAGCTTTCTTT. This encodes CASSLGSPRPEAFF. The complete variable domain, with remaining parts taken from reference TRBV28 and TRBJ1-1, reads DVKVTQSSRYLVKRTGEKVFLECVQDMDHENMFWYRQDPGLGLRLIYFSYDVKMKEKGDIPEGYSVSREKKERFSLILESASTNQTSMYLCASSLGSPRPEAFFGQGTRLTVV.

The chain carries TRBV13 and TRBJ2-2; D is undetermined. The CDR3 covers 13 residues. Looked up from germline, CDR1 is PRHDT and CDR2 is FYEKMQ (reference sequence). Trimming took 5 bases from V and 8 from J, leaving 12 bases between them. For the CDR3, the DNA is TGTGCCAGCAGCAACACAGTGTCGGGGGAGCTGTTTTTT. It translates to CASSNTVSGELFF.

This chain uses TRBV5-4 with TRBJ1-5, with no clear D. The CDR3 is 14 residues long. The V end was cut by 2 bases, the J end by 2 bases, with 8 bases between. From germline, CDR1 is SGHNT and CDR2 YYREEE (reference sequence). The CDR3 protein is CASSFWGGNQPQHF. The CDR3 DNA sequence: TGTGCCAGCAGCTTTTGGGGAGGCAATCAGCCCCAGCATTTT.